These 25 T cell receptor beta chains were sequenced from one sample in a study of control samples from healthy donors and cancer patients (dated by TCRdb to the early 2020s). The method behind the library was the immunoSEQ multiplex PCR assay. Drawn from immuneACCESS, this table holds only the in-frame rearrangements with V and J called that TCRdb kept. Clones are partly lost; checked studies trace under half to an unresolved V gene and leave the rest unexplained. The sample table shows 260,000 or so clones, and more than 65% are seen once. About an eighth of the sample comes from the top ten. Sequenced: PBMCs. These receptors were obtained from a woman aged 60-70 years with lung cancer.

V is TRBV25-1 and J is TRBJ1-2, with D perhaps TRBD1 (6 bases). Trimming left V 2 bases short and J 6 bases short, with 19 bases between. Germline V gene data show CDR1 as MGHDK and CDR2 as SYGVNS. The CDR3 runs to 16 residues. CDR3 sequence: CASSEGRGRPLDGYTF. DNA of the CDR3: TGTGCCAGCAGTGAAGGCAGGGGACGACCTTTGGATGGCTACACCTTC.

This chain joins TRBV28 and TRBJ1-4; 8 bases match TRBD1. The CDR3 length is 15 residues. V shed 4 bases, J shed 8 bases, and the junction held 9 bases outside the gene matches. CDR1 is MDHEN and CDR2 is SYDVKM in the germline V gene. The CDR3 DNA follows: TGTGCCAGCAGTTCCCCCCCAGGGGGCGGCGAAAAACTGTTTTTT. Translated: CASSSPPGGGEKLFF.

The rearrangement links TRBV6-1 to TRBJ2-5; TRBD2 aligns across 8 bases. The CDR3 spans 16 residues. From germline, CDR1 is MNHNS and CDR2 SASEGT. Trimming cost V 1 base and J 1 base; bases outside gene matches: 5. CDR3 loop: CASSEVGGGLQETQYF. The CDR3 region has the DNA TGTGCCAGCAGTGAAGTCGGGGGGGGGCTCCAAGAGACCCAGTACTTC.

This clone has a single count. V and J are TRBV19 and TRBJ2-2; 10 positions agree with TRBD1. Germline V lookup: CDR1 LNHDA, CDR2 SQIVND (reference sequence). The CDR3 is made up of 15 amino acids. Trimming took 7 bases from V and 3 from J; bases not matched to a gene: 5. CDR3 region: CASTRDRGHTGELFF. CDR3 DNA: TGTGCCAGTACCCGGGACAGGGGTCACACCGGGGAGCTGTTTTTT.

The chain combines TRBV11-2 with TRBJ2-1; TRBD2 might be the D (5 bases). The CDR3 runs 15 residues. Per the germline V gene, CDR1 is SGHAT and CDR2 is FQNNGV. V was trimmed by 5 bases and J by 0 bases, leaving 11 bases between them. The CDR3 reads CASSMDWTSYNEQFF. Here the CDR3 DNA reads TGTGCCAGCAGCATGGACTGGACCTCCTACAATGAGCAGTTCTTC.

CDR3 in amino acids: CASSLGARAGNEQFF. CDR3 DNA: TGTGCCAGCAGCTTAGGTGCGCGGGCCGGGAATGAGCAGTTCTTC. V is TRBV7-2 and J is TRBJ2-1; the D gene is possibly TRBD2 (5 bases). Germline-derived CDR1 and CDR2 are SGHTA and FQGNSA. This CDR3 has 15 amino acids. The V gene lost 1 base and the J gene lost 7 bases, with 14 bases spanning the gap.

The count of this clone is one. The rearrangement uses TRBV11-2 and TRBJ1-1; D is unresolved. The length of the CDR3 is 15 residues. Germline CDR1 reads SGHAT; CDR2 reads FQNNGV. The V gene lost 3 bases and the J gene lost 1 base, with 12 bases spanning the gap. CDR3 region: CASSFTPDRNTEAFF. Here the CDR3 DNA reads TGTGCCAGCAGCTTTACGCCCGATCGGAACACTGAAGCTTTCTTT.

V usage is TRBV5-4 and J usage is TRBJ1-2, with 7 bases lining up with TRBD1. Germline V gives CDR1 SGHNT, CDR2 YYREEE (reference sequence). With 3 bases clipped from V and 0 bases from J, the junction kept 5 bases outside the gene matches. This CDR3 is built from 15 residues. This chain's CDR3 is CASSWAGGTNYGYTF. The DNA for the CDR3 is TGTGCCAGCAGCTGGGCAGGGGGTACTAACTATGGCTACACCTTC.

The CDR3 coding sequence is TGCGCCAGCAGCGCCGGACAGCCAAACTATGGCTACACCTTC. Translation: CASSAGQPNYGYTF. The chain is built from TRBV5-1 and TRBJ1-2; maybe TRBD1 (6 bases). Looked up from germline, CDR1 is SGHRS and CDR2 is YFSETQ. V lost 4 bases to trimming and J lost 2 bases, with 12 bases between them. The CDR3 length is 14 residues.

The CDR3 region has the DNA TGTGCCAGCAGTGTTGTAGGGACTGGAAACACCATATATTTT. Translating gives CASSVVGTGNTIYF. The genes are TRBV28 and TRBJ1-3, with unresolved D. Germline-derived CDR1 and CDR2 are MDHEN and SYDVKM. V was clipped by 5 bases and J by 2 bases, with 10 bases between them. The CDR3 has 14 residues.

The CDR3 sequence: CASSFISRGRGNTEAFF. As DNA, the CDR3 is TGTGCCAGCAGTTTCATCTCCAGGGGGCGAGGAAACACTGAAGCTTTCTTT. This rearrangement joins TRBV27 to TRBJ1-1; 8 bases are a match to TRBD1. Unmatched junction bases numbered 11, after V lost 3 bases and J lost 2 bases. The germline CDR1 and CDR2 sequences are MNHEY and SMNVEV (reference sequence). This CDR3 comprises 17 residues.

The CDR3 is CASSHGDRGLGEKLFF. CDR3 in DNA: TGTGCCAGCAGTCACGGGGACAGGGGGCTTGGTGAAAAACTGTTTTTT. The chain employs TRBV28 and TRBJ1-4, with TRBD1 identical over 12 bases. V trimming: 5 bases; J trimming: 7 bases; junction bases outside the gene matches: 8. CDR3 length: 16 residues. The V gene's germline CDR1 is MDHEN and CDR2 SYDVKM.

This chain connects TRBV4-1 to TRBJ2-5, with D perhaps matching TRBD2 (6 bases). Trimming left V 4 bases short and J 5 bases short, with 17 bases between. The CDR3 runs to 15 residues. Germline V lookup: CDR1 MGHRA, CDR2 YSYEKL. CDR3 bases: TGCGCCAGCAGCCGGTCCTCGGGGGTAGGGGAGACCCAGTACTTC. Its protein product is CASSRSSGVGETQYF.

V usage is TRBV18 and J usage is TRBJ1-1; TRBD1 matches 8 bases. This CDR3 region has 14 residues. Germline V gene data show CDR1 as KGHSH and CDR2 as LQKENI. J was trimmed by 4 bases and V by 2 bases; bases with no gene match: 3. The CDR3 bases are TGTGCCAGCTCACCAACAGGGGGAATCACTGAAGCTTTCTTT. This translates into CASSPTGGITEAFF.

V is TRBV2 and J is TRBJ2-2; D not certain. The CDR3 consists of 10 residues. CDR1 is SNHLY and CDR2 is FYNNEI in the germline V gene. Trimming removed 8 bases at V and 7 bases at J, with 5 bases between. The CDR3 region is CASGHGELFF. CDR3 sequence (DNA): TGTGCCAGCGGGCACGGGGAGCTGTTTTTT.

The rearrangement uses TRBV4-1 and TRBJ2-2; 9 bases are a match to TRBD1. Trimming removed 0 bases from V and 6 bases from J; junction bases left unmatched: 5. There are 16 residues in the CDR3. The V gene's germline CDR1 is MGHRA and CDR2 YSYEKL. CDR3 sequence: CASSQDTDRGSGELFF. The CDR3 region has the DNA TGCGCCAGCAGCCAAGATACGGACAGGGGTTCCGGGGAGCTGTTTTTT.

This chain links TRBV7-9 with TRBJ1-5, with D maybe TRBD1 (5 bases). The V gene lost 5 bases and the J gene lost 7 bases, with 18 bases spanning the gap. The CDR3 runs 15 residues. CDR1 and CDR2 (germline): SEHNR, FQNEAQ (reference sequence). The CDR3 nucleotides are TGTGCCAGCAGCCCAGACAGAAAAAAGGGCCAGCCCCAGCATTTT. Amino acid sequence: CASSPDRKKGQPQHF.

This clone has just a few counts. The chain links TRBV24-1 to TRBJ2-3; no reliable D call. The CDR3 totals 14 residues. Trimming cost V 4 bases and J 3 bases, with 10 bases left between them. Per the germline V gene, CDR1 is KGHDR and CDR2 is SFDVKD. CDR3 loop: CATSEGWGTDTQYF. Written as DNA, the CDR3 is TGTGCCACCAGTGAGGGGTGGGGTACAGATACGCAGTATTTT.

The table lists this clone with a few counts. V and J are TRBV7-9 and TRBJ2-3; a possible D gene is TRBD1 (5 bases). The germline V gene has CDR1 SEHNR and CDR2 FQNEAQ (reference sequence). CDR3 size: 12 residues. V lost 8 bases to trimming and J lost 6 bases, with 12 bases between them. CDR3 in amino acids: CASGAEGDTQYF. As DNA, the CDR3 is TGTGCCAGCGGGGCCGAAGGTGATACGCAGTATTTT.

The CDR3 coding sequence is TGCGCCAGCAGCCAACAAGTGGGCGGGGAGCTGTTTTTT. Translated: CASSQQVGGELFF. This sequence joins TRBV4-1 and TRBJ2-2; D ambiguous. The CDR3 has 13 amino acids. In germline, CDR1 is MGHRA, CDR2 YSYEKL. The germline V and J ends were trimmed by 2 bases and 7 bases, with 8 bases remaining between them.

This clone was seen a few times. This CDR3 reads CATSRGGDGNQPQHF. Here the CDR3 DNA reads TGTGCCACCAGCAGGGGAGGGGATGGCAATCAGCCCCAGCATTTT. This chain joins TRBV15 and TRBJ1-5, with a weak D call TRBD1 (5 bases). This CDR3 comprises 15 residues. CDR1 is LNHNV and CDR2 is YYDKDF in the germline V gene (reference sequence). V lost 3 bases and J 2 bases, leaving 11 bases between the germline ends.

This chain uses TRBV6-5 with TRBJ2-7; D is possibly TRBD1 (5 bases). V gave up 5 bases and J gave up 2 bases, with 16 bases separating them. CDR1 and CDR2 (germline): MNHEY, SVGAGI. The CDR3 is 15 residues long. In nucleotides, the CDR3 is TGTGCCAGCAGTCGCCCCGGTGACAGTACCTACGAGCAGTACTTC. This codes for CASSRPGDSTYEQYF.

This chain joins TRBV28 and TRBJ2-4, with 7 bases fitting TRBD2. The ends lost 5 bases at V and 0 bases at J; junction bases unmatched: 4. CDR3 size: 15 residues. The germline V gene encodes CDR1 MDHEN and CDR2 SYDVKM. The CDR3 here is CASSRPGGAKNIQYF. The DNA for the CDR3 is TGTGCCAGCAGTCGACCGGGGGGAGCCAAAAACATTCAGTACTTC.

This chain connects TRBV27 to TRBJ1-1; a possible D gene is TRBD1 (6 bases). CDR1 MNHEY and CDR2 SMNVEV come from the germline V gene (reference sequence). V was pared by 7 bases and J by 8 bases, with 23 bases between. The CDR3 totals 15 residues. CDR3 residues: CASTNLGHHFTEAFF. In DNA form, the CDR3 reads TGTGCCAGCACAAACCTGGGACATCACTTTACGGAAGCTTTCTTT.

CDR3 loop: CASSSQWGNSPLHF. CDR3 bases: TGTGCCAGCAGTTCACAGTGGGGGAATTCACCCCTCCACTTT. The chain carries TRBV9 and TRBJ1-6; TRBD1 might be the D (5 bases). There are 14 residues in the CDR3. CDR1 is SGDLS and CDR2 is YYNGEE in the germline V gene. V gave up 5 bases and J gave up 7 bases, with 13 bases separating them. Full variable domain (missing parts from reference TRBV9 and TRBJ1-6): DSGVTQTPKHLITATGQRVTLRCSPRSGDLSVYWYQQSLDQGLQFLIQYYNGEERAKGNILERFSAQQFPDLHSELNLSSLELGDSALYFCASSSQWGNSPLHFGNGTRLTVT.